This TCR beta chain originates from a study of blood T cell repertoires in COVID-19. For the study at large: COVID-19 samples, acute and convalescent, were from the United States, Italy and Spain. PBMCs, B-cell-depleted T cells, or T cells were the source of the cDNA or gDNA that made up the material.

The germline gives CDR1 LNHDA, CDR2 SQIVND (reference sequence). CDR3 length: 15 residues. Deletions cut 3 bases from V and 1 base from J, with 12 bases between. In the original workflow: Scientists estimated how many nucleated cells there were by amplifying reference gene primers. Repertoires were generated with immunoSEQ multiplex PCR, while TCRdb's copy carries only in-frame clones and drops some. V and J calls and clone size follow that table, whereas D and trimming were derived from the DNA. The sample yields about 140,000 clones, 80% seen once. The V gene is TRBV19, the J gene TRBJ1-1; weak D call: TRBD1 (5 bases). Material for sequencing was peripheral blood. The sequence was obtained from a man between 65 and 79 years old who had recovered from COVID-19. In nucleotides, the CDR3 is TGTGCCAGTAGTATTACAGGAGTCAAGAACACTGAAGCTTTCTTT. It is translated as CASSITGVKNTEAFF.